The 5 T cell receptor beta chains reported below all come from one sample, sequenced in a study of response to subunit inactivated influenza vaccine. Each CDR3 protein gets one entry after TCRdb re-called the RT-PCR reads with MiXCR. Of roughly 500,000 distinct CDR3 sequences in the sample, less than 30% are singletons; the top ten hold under 2.5%. The sample here was CD4+ T cells sorted from PBMCs, taken approximately 5 days after vaccination. All receptors derive from a middle-aged man who received an inactivated influenza vaccine.

This clonotype was seen at least ten times. J is TRBJ2-1 and V is TRBV7-2; the match to TRBD2 covers 7 bases. The V gene end was trimmed by 5 bases and the J gene end by 7 bases; junction bases not matched to a gene: 8. Germline V gene lookup returns CDR1 SGHTA and CDR2 FQGNSA. The CDR3 contains 14 residues. In DNA, the CDR3 is TGTGCCAGCAGCCGTCAAGGGAGGGGTAATGAGCAGTTCTTC. It translates to CASSRQGRGNEQFF.

In its sample, this clonotype was seen a few times. The chain has TRBV20-1 and TRBJ2-7, with 7 positions matching TRBD1. V trimming: 3 bases; J trimming: 2 bases; junction bases outside the gene matches: 7. The CDR3 contains 14 residues. Germline loops: CDR1 DFQATT, CDR2 SNEGSKA (reference sequence). CDR3 sequence: CSARRQGNTYEQYF. In DNA form, the CDR3 reads TGCAGTGCTAGGCGACAGGGCAACACCTACGAGCAGTACTTC.

The chain is built from TRBV7-9 and TRBJ2-7, with a possible D match to TRBD1 (5 bases). Germline assignment: CDR1 SEHNR and CDR2 FQNEAQ (reference sequence). V was trimmed by 3 bases and J by 2 bases, leaving 8 bases between them. The CDR3 is 13 residues long. The CDR3 DNA reads TGTGCCAGCAGCTTGCGGACACCCTACGAGCAGTACTTC. Translation gives CASSLRTPYEQYF.

The gene calls are TRBV6-2 or TRBV6-3 and TRBJ2-3, with D hard to call. CDR3 length: 14 amino acids. V was cut by 2 bases and J by 0 bases, with 6 bases left in between. Germline V gene data show CDR1 as MNHEY and CDR2 as SVGEGT. The CDR3 reads CASSYGDSTDTQYF. CDR3 nucleotide sequence: TGTGCCAGCAGTTACGGGGATAGCACAGATACGCAGTATTTT.

This clonotype was seen only a few times. The chain combines TRBV5-1 with TRBJ2-3; D is possibly TRBD1 or TRBD2 (7 bases each). Per germline, CDR1 SGHRS and CDR2 YFSETQ. Trimming stripped 6 bases from V and 1 base from J, with 15 bases between. CDR3 size: 15 residues. The CDR3 DNA sequence: TGCGCCAGCAAACCCCAGGGGGGGGGCACAGATACGCAGTATTTT. Amino acid sequence: CASKPQGGGTDTQYF.